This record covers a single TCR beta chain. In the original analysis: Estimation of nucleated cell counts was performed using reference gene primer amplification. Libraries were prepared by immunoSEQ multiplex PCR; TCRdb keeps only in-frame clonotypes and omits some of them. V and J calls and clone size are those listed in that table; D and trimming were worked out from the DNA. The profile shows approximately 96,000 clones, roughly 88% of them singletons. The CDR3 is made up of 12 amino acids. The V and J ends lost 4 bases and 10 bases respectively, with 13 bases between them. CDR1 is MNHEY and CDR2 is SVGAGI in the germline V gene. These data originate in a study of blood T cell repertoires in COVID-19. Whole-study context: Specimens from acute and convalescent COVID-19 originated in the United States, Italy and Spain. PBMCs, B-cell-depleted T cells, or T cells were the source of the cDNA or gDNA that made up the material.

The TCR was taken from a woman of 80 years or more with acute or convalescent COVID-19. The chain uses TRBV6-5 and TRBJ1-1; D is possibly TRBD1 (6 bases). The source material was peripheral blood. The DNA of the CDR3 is TGTGCCAGCAGTTGGGGGGGGCAGATAGCTTTCTTT. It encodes CASSWGGQIAFF.